This passage covers 9 T cell receptor beta chains from one sample sequenced in a study of blood T cells in healthy people across ages. Sample-barcoded 5' priming and a J-beta primer mix drove a second PCR of 7 to 11 cycles. Using its own MiXCR run on the 5' RACE reads, TCRdb lists one record per CDR3 protein. The sample lists hundreds of thousands of distinct CDR3 sequences; approximately 40% were seen once. What was sequenced was blood. The receptors were sampled from an older man in good health.

This CDR3 reads CSVLLPSGSYEQYF. For the CDR3, the DNA is TGCAGTGTTCTACTCCCATCAGGGTCCTACGAGCAGTACTTC. The J gene is TRBJ2-7, the V gene TRBV20-1, with D perhaps TRBD1 (5 bases). Germline V lookup: CDR1 DFQATT, CDR2 SNEGSKA (reference sequence). The V end was cut by 7 bases, the J end by 1 base, with 17 bases between. The length of the CDR3 is 14 residues.

There are a few counts of this clonotype. This rearrangement joins TRBV5-1 to TRBJ2-5; 11 bases agree with TRBD2. The length of the CDR3 is 16 residues. Germline V gene sequence: CDR1 SGHRS, CDR2 YFSETQ. With V trimmed by 1 base and J by 2 bases, 4 bases remained unmatched. This chain's CDR3 is CASSLQPSGGQETQYF. The CDR3 DNA is TGCGCCAGCAGCTTGCAGCCTAGCGGGGGGCAAGAGACCCAGTACTTC.

This clonotype was seen ten or more times. This chain joins TRBV7-2 and TRBJ2-5, with 7 bases that match TRBD1. The CDR3 spans 13 residues. V lost 10 bases, J lost 5 bases, and 10 bases stayed unmatched. Germline-derived CDR1 and CDR2 are SGHTA and FQGNSA. The CDR3 here is CATSRQGGETQYF. In DNA form, the CDR3 reads TGTGCCACTTCGAGACAGGGCGGGGAGACCCAGTACTTC.

This clonotype occurred a few times. This chain joins TRBV6-2 or TRBV6-3 and TRBJ2-7, with TRBD1 matching over 9 bases. The V gene end was trimmed by 2 bases and the J gene end by 3 bases; junction bases not matched to a gene: 8. Germline V gives CDR1 MNHEY, CDR2 SVGEGT. The CDR3 sequence is 16 residues long. CDR3 residues: CASSYGTGTPVYEQYF. CDR3 nucleotides: TGTGCCAGCAGTTACGGGACAGGGACACCCGTCTACGAGCAGTACTTC.

The gene calls are TRBV25-1 and TRBJ1-2, with D hard to call. From germline, CDR1 is MGHDK and CDR2 SYGVNS. The V and J ends lost 8 bases and 7 bases respectively, with 23 bases between them. The CDR3 runs to 15 residues. CDR3 DNA sequence: TGTGCCAGCGGAGCGGGCGAGACACCCAACGGTGGCTACACCTTC. Encoded protein: CASGAGETPNGGYTF.

This clonotype has ten or more counts. The rearrangement links TRBV5-6 to TRBJ1-2; D is uncertain. Germline lookup yields CDR1 SGHDT and CDR2 YYEEEE. The ends were cut back, 2 bases at V and 4 bases at J, with 15 bases in the middle. The length of the CDR3 is 15 residues. CDR3 sequence (DNA): TGTGCCAGCAGCTTCGGCACCTTCGGAGCCTATGGCTACACCTTC. This gives the protein CASSFGTFGAYGYTF.

This chain uses TRBV6-1 with TRBJ1-6; D call uncertain. The CDR3 has 13 residues. Germline CDR1 and CDR2: MNHNS and SASEGT. V lost 7 bases to trimming and J lost 8 bases, with 12 bases between them. CDR3 loop: CASNGQVDSPLHF. The CDR3 nucleotides read TGTGCCAGCAATGGGCAGGTAGATTCACCCCTCCACTTT.

This chain uses TRBV30 with TRBJ1-2, with a tentative D call TRBD1 (6 bases). The germline V gene has CDR1 GTSNPN and CDR2 SVGIG (reference sequence). This CDR3 is 16 amino acids long. Trimming left V 3 bases short and J 3 bases short, with 20 bases between. The CDR3 DNA follows: TGTGCCTGGAGGGCCTCGGGGGCACTGCGAGACTATGGCTACACCTTC. It is translated as CAWRASGALRDYGYTF.

Only a few counts were recorded for this clonotype. The V and J genes are TRBV7-6 and TRBJ2-3, with TRBD1 identical over 7 bases. V shed 1 base and J 7 bases; nucleotides not matched to a gene: 8. Germline values: CDR1 SGHVS, CDR2 FNYEAQ. The CDR3 spans 15 residues. CDR3 region: CASSLGTGGSNTQYF. CDR3 sequence (DNA): TGTGCCAGCAGCTTAGGGACAGGTGGATCCAATACGCAGTATTTT.